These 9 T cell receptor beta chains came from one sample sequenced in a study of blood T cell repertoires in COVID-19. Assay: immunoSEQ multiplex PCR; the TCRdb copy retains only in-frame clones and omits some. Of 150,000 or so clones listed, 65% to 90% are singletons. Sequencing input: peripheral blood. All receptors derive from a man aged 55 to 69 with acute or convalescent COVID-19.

In DNA, the CDR3 is TGCGCCAGCAGCTCTACGGGGATTAATGAAAAACTGTTTTTT. Translated, it gives CASSSTGINEKLFF. J is TRBJ1-4 and V is TRBV5-1; D call uncertain. The germline gives CDR1 SGHRS, CDR2 YFSETQ. The CDR3 has 14 residues. The V and J ends lost 3 bases and 4 bases respectively, with 10 bases between them.

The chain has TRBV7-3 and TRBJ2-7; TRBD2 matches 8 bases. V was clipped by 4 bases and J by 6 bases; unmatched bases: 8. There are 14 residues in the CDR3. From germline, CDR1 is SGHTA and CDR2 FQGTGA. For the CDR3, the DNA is TGTGCCAGCAGCTCCGGGACTAGAGGAGGCGAGCAGTACTTC. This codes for CASSSGTRGGEQYF.

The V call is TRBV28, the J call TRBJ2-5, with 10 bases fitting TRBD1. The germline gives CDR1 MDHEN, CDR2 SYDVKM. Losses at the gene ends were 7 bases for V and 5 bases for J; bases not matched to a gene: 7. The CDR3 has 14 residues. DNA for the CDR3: TGTGCCAGCACGGACAGGGGGTTGCGCGAGACCCAGTACTTC. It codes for CASTDRGLRETQYF. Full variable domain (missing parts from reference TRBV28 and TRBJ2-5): DVKVTQSSRYLVKRTGEKVFLECVQDMDHENMFWYRQDPGLGLRLIYFSYDVKMKEKGDIPEGYSVSREKKERFSLILESASTNQTSMYLCASTDRGLRETQYFGPGTRLLVL.

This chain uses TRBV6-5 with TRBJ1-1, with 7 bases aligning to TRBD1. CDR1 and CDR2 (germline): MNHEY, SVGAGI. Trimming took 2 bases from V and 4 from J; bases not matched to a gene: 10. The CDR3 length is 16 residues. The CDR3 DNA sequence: TGTGCCAGCAGTTACGAGGGGACAGTTCTTCTCACTGAAGCTTTCTTT. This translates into CASSYEGTVLLTEAFF.

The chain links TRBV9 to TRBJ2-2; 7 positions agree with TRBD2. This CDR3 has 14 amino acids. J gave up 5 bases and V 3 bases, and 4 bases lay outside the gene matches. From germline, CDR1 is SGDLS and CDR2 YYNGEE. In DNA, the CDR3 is TGTGCCAGCAGCGGGACTAGTGGTACCGGGGAGCTGTTTTTT. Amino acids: CASSGTSGTGELFF.

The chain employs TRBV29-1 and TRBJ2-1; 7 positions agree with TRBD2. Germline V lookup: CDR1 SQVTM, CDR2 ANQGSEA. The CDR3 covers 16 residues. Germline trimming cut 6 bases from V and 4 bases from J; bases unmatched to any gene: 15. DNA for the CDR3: TGCAGCGTGCGCGGGGGTCTAGCGACGCGGTACAATGAGCAGTTCTTC. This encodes CSVRGGLATRYNEQFF.

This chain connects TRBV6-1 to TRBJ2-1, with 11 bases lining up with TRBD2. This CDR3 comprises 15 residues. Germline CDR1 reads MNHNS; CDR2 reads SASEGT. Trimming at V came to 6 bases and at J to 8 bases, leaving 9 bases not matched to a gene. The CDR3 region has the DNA TGTGCCAGCAGCGAACTAGCGGGAGCAGGGCATGAGCAGTTCTTC. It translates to CASSELAGAGHEQFF.

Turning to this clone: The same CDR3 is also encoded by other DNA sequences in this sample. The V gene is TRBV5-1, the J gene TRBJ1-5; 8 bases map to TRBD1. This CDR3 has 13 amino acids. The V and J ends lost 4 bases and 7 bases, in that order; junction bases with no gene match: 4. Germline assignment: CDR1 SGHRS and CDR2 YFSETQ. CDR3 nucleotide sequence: TGCGCCAGCAGCCTAGGACAGGGCCAGCCCCAGCATTTT. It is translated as CASSLGQGQPQHF.

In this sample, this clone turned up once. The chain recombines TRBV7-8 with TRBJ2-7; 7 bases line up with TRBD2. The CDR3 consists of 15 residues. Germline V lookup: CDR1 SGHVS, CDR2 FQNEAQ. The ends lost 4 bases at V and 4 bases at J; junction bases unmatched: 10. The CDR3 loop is CASSSWAGAYYEQYF. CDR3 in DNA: TGTGCCAGCAGCTCCTGGGCGGGAGCTTATTACGAGCAGTACTTC. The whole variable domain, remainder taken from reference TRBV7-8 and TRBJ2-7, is GAGVSQSPRYKVAKRGQDVALRCDPISGHVSLFWYQQALGQGPEFLTYFQNEAQLDKSGLPSDRFFAERPEGSVSTLKIQRTQQEDSAVYLCASSSWAGAYYEQYFGPGTRLTVT.